Below are 29 T cell receptor beta chains sequenced from a single sample in a study of neoadjuvant nivolumab and ipilimumab in lung cancer. Assay: immunoSEQ multiplex PCR; the TCRdb copy retains only in-frame clones and omits some. This repertoire shows more than 40,000 clones, 85% to 90% found once; its top ten account for roughly 3.7%. Material: blood, obtained before neoadjuvant nivolumab, alone or with ipilimumab. Receptor source: an adult with non-small cell lung cancer. Some clones in this sample may be carry-over from other donors' samples.

The chain employs TRBV18 and TRBJ2-5, with 13 bases lining up with TRBD2. CDR3 length equals 17 residues. J lost 5 bases, V lost 5 bases, and 11 bases had no gene match. Germline CDR1 is KGHSH and CDR2 is LQKENI. The CDR3: CASSFTGTSGIRETQYF. As DNA, the CDR3 is TGTGCCAGCTCATTTACCGGGACTAGCGGGATTCGGGAGACCCAGTACTTC.

This chain joins TRBV10-3 and TRBJ2-1; D uncertain. CDR1 and CDR2 from the germline V gene are ENHRY and SYGVKD. Trimming took 4 bases from V and 3 from J, leaving 10 bases between them. The length of the CDR3 is 14 residues. In DNA, the CDR3 is TGTGCCATCAGTGCAGGCGCGGTCTACAATGAGCAGTTCTTC. Protein product: CAISAGAVYNEQFF.

The V call is TRBV7-8, the J call TRBJ2-2; D is ambiguous. The V and J ends lost 5 bases and 8 bases respectively, with 15 bases between them. There are 14 residues in the CDR3. CDR1 and CDR2 from the germline V gene are SGHVS and FQNEAQ. CDR3 protein: CASSPQAAEGELFF. The CDR3 region has the DNA TGTGCCAGCAGCCCCCAAGCCGCCGAGGGGGAGCTGTTTTTT.

CDR3 sequence: CASRRTGAMNTEAFF. In nucleotides, the CDR3 is TGTGCCAGCAGGAGGACAGGGGCGATGAACACTGAAGCTTTCTTT. The rearrangement joins TRBV6-5 to TRBJ1-1, with 9 nucleotides matching TRBD1. Germline V gene data show CDR1 as MNHEY and CDR2 as SVGAGI. The CDR3 loop spans 15 amino acids. V dropped 6 bases and J dropped 0; count of bases not matched to a gene: 5.

Comments on this clone: Other DNA sequences in this sample translate to the same CDR3. The chain has TRBV9 and TRBJ2-1; 7 bases map to TRBD2. Trimming took 2 bases from V and 6 from J; bases not matched to a gene: 5. There are 14 residues in the CDR3. Germline V lookup: CDR1 SGDLS, CDR2 YYNGEE. The CDR3 DNA sequence: TGTGCCAGCAGCGTGAGGACTAGTGGCAATGAGCAGTTCTTC. Translated: CASSVRTSGNEQFF.

CDR3: CASSLEPLNTEAFF. CDR3 nucleotide sequence: TGTGCCAGCAGCTTAGAACCCCTGAACACTGAAGCTTTCTTT. This chain joins TRBV7-2 and TRBJ1-1; D ambiguous. Trimming took off 1 base at V and 0 bases at J, with 6 bases between the two ends. The germline CDR1 and CDR2 sequences are SGHTA and FQGNSA. There are 14 residues in the CDR3.

V gene TRBV6-6 combines with J gene TRBJ1-2; TRBD1 agrees at 9 bases. This CDR3 is 13 amino acids long. The germline gives CDR1 MNHNY, CDR2 SVGAGI (reference sequence). The ends lost 6 bases at V and 4 bases at J; junction bases unmatched: 3. This CDR3 reads CASSGGQGYGYTF. In DNA form, the CDR3 reads TGTGCCAGCAGCGGGGGACAGGGCTATGGCTACACCTTC.

The genes are TRBV29-1 and TRBJ1-1; 7 nucleotides align to TRBD1. From germline, CDR1 is SQVTM and CDR2 ANQGSEA. With 3 bases clipped from V and 4 bases from J, the junction kept 8 bases outside the gene matches. The CDR3 covers 14 residues. This CDR3 is CSVEFGAGGTEAFF. CDR3 sequence (DNA): TGCAGCGTTGAGTTTGGTGCAGGGGGCACTGAAGCTTTCTTT.

The chain joins TRBV5-4 to TRBJ1-1; TRBD1 matches at 9 bases. V trimming: 4 bases; J trimming: 6 bases; junction bases outside the gene matches: 7. The length of the CDR3 is 14 residues. CDR1 is SGHNT and CDR2 is YYREEE in the germline V gene (reference sequence). The CDR3 spells CASSPSDRGAEAFF. CDR3 nucleotide sequence: TGTGCCAGCAGCCCCTCGGACAGGGGCGCTGAAGCTTTCTTT. Full variable domain (outside the CDR3, taken from reference TRBV5-4 and TRBJ1-1): ETGVTQSPTHLIKTRGQQVTLRCSSQSGHNTVSWYQQALGQGPQFIFQYYREEENGRGNFPPRFSGLQFPNYSSELNVNALELDDSALYLCASSPSDRGAEAFFGQGTRLTVV.

The table lists this clone with a count of one. The DNA of the CDR3 is TGTGCCTGGAGTGTAACCGGCGGCTTAAACACCTTC. Its protein is CAWSVTGGLNTF. V usage is TRBV30 and J usage is TRBJ1-2; D remains unclear. This CDR3 is 12 amino acids long. Trimming removed 0 bases from V and 12 bases from J, with 14 bases in between. The germline V gene has CDR1 GTSNPN and CDR2 SVGIG (reference sequence).

This clone was counted a few times. This chain links TRBV4-2 with TRBJ1-1; a weak D match, TRBD1 (5 bases). V gave up 5 bases and J gave up 4 bases, with 11 bases separating them. Per the germline V gene, CDR1 is LGHNA and CDR2 is YNFKEQ. This CDR3 spans 13 amino acids. The CDR3, as DNA: TGTGCCAGCAGCTTCCATGGGACCACTGAAGCTTTCTTT. Amino acid sequence: CASSFHGTTEAFF.

This clone was recorded once. The chain combines TRBV7-9 with TRBJ2-5, with D tentatively TRBD1 (5 bases). Germline V gene lookup returns CDR1 SEHNR and CDR2 FQNEAQ (reference sequence). There are 16 residues in the CDR3. V gave up 5 bases and J gave up 5 bases, with 21 bases separating them. CDR3 loop: CASSAPTLGRRETQYF. CDR3 DNA: TGTGCCAGCAGCGCCCCCACGTTGGGGCGCCGGGAGACCCAGTACTTC. The full variable domain, rest sourced from reference TRBV7-9 and TRBJ2-5, is DTGVSQNPRHKITKRGQNVTFRCDPISEHNRLYWYRQTLGQGPEFLTYFQNEAQLEKSRLLSDRFSAERPKGSFSTLEIQRTEQGDSAMYLCASSAPTLGRRETQYFGPGTRLLVL.

Only a few counts were recorded for this clone. V and J are TRBV25-1 and TRBJ1-2; D remains ambiguous. The CDR3 length is 11 residues. Germline assignment: CDR1 MGHDK and CDR2 SYGVNS. V dropped 4 bases and J dropped 3 bases, with 3 bases sitting between them. This CDR3 is CASSVYYGYTF. The DNA of the CDR3 is TGTGCCAGCAGTGTGTACTATGGCTACACCTTC.

The CDR3 region is CASSLAWRTGELFF. Here the CDR3 DNA reads TGTGCCAGCAGCTTGGCCTGGCGGACCGGGGAGCTGTTTTTT. The chain joins TRBV5-4 to TRBJ2-2; the D is unclear. The germline V gene encodes CDR1 SGHNT and CDR2 YYREEE (reference sequence). Trimming stripped 0 bases from V and 5 bases from J, with 8 bases between. This CDR3 spans 14 amino acids. The variable domain in full, completed from reference TRBV5-4 and TRBJ2-2, reads ETGVTQSPTHLIKTRGQQVTLRCSSQSGHNTVSWYQQALGQGPQFIFQYYREEENGRGNFPPRFSGLQFPNYSSELNVNALELDDSALYLCASSLAWRTGELFFGEGSRLTVL.

The V call is TRBV25-1, the J call TRBJ2-7, with D possibly matching TRBD1 (5 bases). The V and J ends lost 7 bases and 3 bases respectively, with 13 bases between them. Per the germline V gene, CDR1 is MGHDK and CDR2 is SYGVNS. The CDR3 loop spans 13 amino acids. The CDR3 protein is CASTPDSYYEQYF. The CDR3 region has the DNA TGTGCCAGCACCCCTGACAGCTACTACGAGCAGTACTTC.

This chain joins TRBV7-9 and TRBJ1-2; TRBD1 matches 7 bases. The junction had 14 bases not matched to a gene; V was cut back by 8 bases and J by 2 bases. Germline V CDR1 and CDR2: SEHNR, FQNEAQ (reference sequence). The CDR3 runs 16 residues. The CDR3 sequence: CASGDETGQSNYGYTF. The CDR3, as DNA: TGTGCCAGCGGAGACGAGACGGGACAGTCAAACTATGGCTACACCTTC.

The rearrangement links TRBV6-5 to TRBJ1-3; perhaps TRBD1 as D (6 bases). The CDR3 is 15 residues long. Germline V gene lookup returns CDR1 MNHEY and CDR2 SVGAGI. The V gene lost 0 bases and the J gene lost 1 base, with 7 bases spanning the gap. The CDR3: CASSYSGGSGNTIYF. The CDR3 DNA sequence: TGTGCCAGCAGTTACTCAGGGGGATCTGGAAACACCATATATTTT.

This chain connects TRBV29-1 to TRBJ1-1; the match to TRBD1 covers 9 bases. Germline V gene sequence: CDR1 SQVTM, CDR2 ANQGSEA. Trimming cost V 6 bases and J 5 bases; bases outside gene matches: 10. The CDR3 has 14 amino acids. The CDR3 protein is CSVAHRGLGTEAFF. CDR3 in DNA: TGCAGCGTCGCCCACAGGGGGCTGGGGACTGAAGCTTTCTTT.

This clone was detected once. The gene calls are TRBV5-1 and TRBJ1-1; 7 bases align to TRBD1. The CDR3 extends over 16 amino acids. The V gene's germline CDR1 is SGHRS and CDR2 YFSETQ. V shed 2 bases, J shed 0 bases, and the junction held 7 bases outside the gene matches. The CDR3 region is CASSFVSQGMNTEAFF. CDR3 in DNA: TGCGCCAGCAGCTTTGTCTCACAGGGGATGAACACTGAAGCTTTCTTT.

V and J are TRBV10-2 and TRBJ2-7; possible D gene TRBD1, 6 bases. V lost 9 bases, J lost 1 base, and 13 bases lay in between. The length of the CDR3 is 13 residues. Germline CDR1 is WSHSY and CDR2 is SAAADI. CDR3 nucleotides: TGCGCCAGTTGGGACACCTTTTCCTACGAGCAGTACTTC. Translation gives CASWDTFSYEQYF.

V is TRBV11-1 and J is TRBJ1-1; maybe TRBD1 (6 bases). CDR1 and CDR2 (germline): SGHAT, FQDESV (reference sequence). Between the trimmed V and J ends, which lost 5 bases and 3 bases, there was a span of 16 bases. The CDR3 is 15 amino acids. CDR3 protein: CASSPLQGWDTEAFF. CDR3 DNA: TGTGCCAGCAGCCCCCTACAGGGTTGGGACACTGAAGCTTTCTTT. Variable domain in full (rest from reference TRBV11-1 and TRBJ1-1): EAEVAQSPRYKITEKSQAVAFWCDPISGHATLYWYRQILGQGPELLVQFQDESVVDDSQLPKDRFSAERLKGVDSTLKIQPAELGDSAMYLCASSPLQGWDTEAFFGQGTRLTVV.

The chain links TRBV30 to TRBJ1-1; D ambiguous. The CDR3 is 12 amino acids. Germline CDR1 and CDR2: GTSNPN and SVGIG (reference sequence). The ends were cut back, 2 bases at V and 1 base at J, with 5 bases in the middle. CDR3 region: CAWSRPNTEAFF. Written as DNA, the CDR3 is TGTGCCTGGAGTAGGCCGAACACTGAAGCTTTCTTT.

The V and J genes are TRBV11-3 and TRBJ1-4, with D perhaps TRBD1 (5 bases). Germline values: CDR1 SGHNT, CDR2 YENEEA. V was shortened by 1 base and J by 7 bases, with 10 bases between the two germline ends. The CDR3 totals 14 residues. The chain's CDR3 is CASSLGGVGEKLFF. CDR3 coding DNA: TGTGCCAGCAGCTTAGGGGGGGTTGGTGAAAAACTGTTTTTT.

The chain recombines TRBV7-8 with TRBJ2-2; TRBD1 matches at 10 bases. V was pared by 5 bases and J by 6 bases, with 9 bases of the junction left unmatched. Germline CDR1 SGHVS, CDR2 FQNEAQ. CDR3 length: 16 amino acids. CDR3 nucleotide sequence: TGTGCCAGCAGCCCGGTCCGGGGACAGGGGCCCGGGGAGCTGTTTTTT. This sequence encodes CASSPVRGQGPGELFF.

This clone has more than one count but fewer than ten. The junction and the germline gene differ at one end; a read error may be behind it. For the CDR3, the DNA is TGTGCCAGCAGCTCTCGGACAGGGGGCGTTCTTTTC. Its translation: CASSSRTGGVLF. J is TRBJ2-6 and V is TRBV11-2, with 11 bases that match TRBD1. Germline V gene sequence: CDR1 SGHAT, CDR2 FQNNGV. This CDR3 is 12 amino acids long.

V is TRBV4-2 and J is TRBJ2-1; 8 nucleotides match TRBD2. This CDR3 has 17 residues. The trim removed 4 bases at V and 0 bases at J, leaving 8 bases unmatched. Germline V gene sequence: CDR1 LGHNA, CDR2 YNFKEQ. In DNA form, the CDR3 reads TGTGCCAGCAGCCCTACTCCGGGACTAGGCTCCTACAATGAGCAGTTCTTC. Encoded protein: CASSPTPGLGSYNEQFF.

The CDR3 DNA sequence: TGCGCCAGCAGCGGACGAACAGGGGGGAGTCCCGGGACAGATACGCAGTATTTT. Protein: CASSGRTGGSPGTDTQYF. This chain connects TRBV5-1 to TRBJ2-3, with TRBD1 matching 8 bases. The CDR3 runs to 18 residues. V was pared by 4 bases and J by 3 bases, with 16 bases of the junction left unmatched. The germline gives CDR1 SGHRS, CDR2 YFSETQ. The full variable domain, its missing parts supplied by reference TRBV5-1 and TRBJ2-3, is KAGVTQTPRYLIKTRGQQVTLSCSPISGHRSVSWYQQTPGQGLQFLFEYFSETQRNKGNFPGRFSGRQFSNSRSEMNVSTLELGDSALYLCASSGRTGGSPGTDTQYFGPGTRLTVL.

The rearrangement joins TRBV4-2 to TRBJ2-7; D not resolved. This CDR3 comprises 14 residues. Germline V gives CDR1 LGHNA, CDR2 YNFKEQ. Deletions cut 0 bases from V and 6 bases from J, with 12 bases between. DNA of the CDR3: TGTGCCAGCAGCCAAGATTCCCACCACCCCGAGCAGTACTTC. Protein product: CASSQDSHHPEQYF.

The gene calls are TRBV5-1 and TRBJ2-7, with TRBD2 as a possible D gene (6 bases). CDR1 is SGHRS and CDR2 is YFSETQ in the germline V gene. Trimming removed 3 bases at V and 3 bases at J, with 13 bases between. This CDR3 is 14 amino acids long. The DNA for the CDR3 is TGCGCCAGCAGCTCCCAGGTGGGGGGCTACGAGCAGTACTTC. Translating it yields CASSSQVGGYEQYF.